This TCR beta chain was obtained from a study of blood T cell repertoires in COVID-19. The overall study: From the United States, Italy and Spain came samples of acute and convalescent COVID-19.

Using immunoSEQ multiplex PCR, the repertoire was profiled, and TCRdb retains in-frame clones only, with some absent. Of approximately 100,000 clones in the sample, roughly 85% were seen once. V was cut by 0 bases and J by 7 bases, with 19 bases left in between. CDR1 SGDLS and CDR2 YYNGEE come from the germline V gene. This CDR3 has 17 residues. The chain links TRBV9 to TRBJ1-4; no clear D. The specimen was peripheral blood. The clonotype comes from a man older than 75 with acute or convalescent COVID-19. The DNA for the CDR3 is TGTGCCAGCAGCGTAGTTCGGGAGTTGTATATTCCTGAAAAACTGTTTTTT. Its protein product is CASSVVRELYIPEKLFF.